This is a list of T cell receptor beta chains from one sample in a study of blood T cell repertoires in COVID-19. Clones were sequenced by immunoSEQ multiplex PCR, and TCRdb holds only the in-frame ones, with some missing. Of fewer than 400,000 clones listed, 65% to 90% are singletons. Material: PBMCs or T cells enriched from blood (not recorded which). The receptor source for this set is a young man who had recovered from COVID-19. The CDR3 runs from the conserved cysteine through the conserved F or W. D genes are given only for firm matches. For some rows the clone size is stated as once, few or many, or as a class when expanded; others skip it.

>TRBV2|TRBJ2-5|.|.
CASSEDPPARVQYF
TGTGCCAGCAGTGAAGACCCTCCTGCGCGTGTCCAGTACTTC
>TRBV2|TRBJ1-2|.|TRBD1
CASTGQGAAYGYTF
TGTGCCAGCACCGGACAGGGGGCTGCCTATGGCTACACCTTC
>TRBV30|TRBJ1-4|.|.
CAWSLHTISPTNEKLFF
TGTGCCTGGAGCCTTCACACGATATCGCCAACTAATGAAAAACTGTTTTTT
>TRBV29-1|TRBJ1-2|.|TRBD1
CSVAETGGDGYTF
TGCAGCGTTGCGGAAACAGGGGGCGATGGCTACACCTTC
>TRBV5-4|TRBJ1-1|few|.
CASSSAPGANTEAFF
TGTGCCAGCAGCTCCGCCCCAGGGGCGAACACTGAAGCTTTCTTT
>TRBV3-1/TRBV3-2|TRBJ2-3|many|.
CASSLQRGGRSDTQYF
TGTGCCAGCAGCCTACAGAGGGGGGGCCGGTCAGATACGCAGTATTTT
>TRBV4-1|TRBJ1-2|.|.
CASSQPTLGRKGNYGYTF
TGCGCCAGCAGCCAACCAACTCTTGGGAGGAAAGGCAACTATGGCTACACCTTC
>TRBV6-6|TRBJ1-4|.|TRBD1
CASSSQGATNEKLFF
TGTGCCAGCAGCAGCCAGGGGGCAACTAATGAAAAACTGTTTTTT
>TRBV4-1|TRBJ1-5|.|TRBD1
CASSHSGTGNQPQHF
TGCGCCAGCAGCCACTCCGGGACAGGGAATCAGCCCCAGCATTTT
>TRBV19|TRBJ2-5|.|.
CASSGPGVETQYF
TGTGCCAGTAGCGGACCCGGGGTGGAGACCCAGTACTTC
>TRBV6-4|TRBJ1-6|.|.
CASSDFFPPGYNSPLHF
TGTGCCAGCAGTGACTTTTTCCCCCCGGGCTATAATTCACCCCTCCACTTT
>TRBV7-2|TRBJ2-1|.|TRBD2
CASSLVTSGGWEQFF
TGTGCCAGCAGCTTAGTGACTAGCGGGGGGTGGGAGCAGTTCTTC
>TRBV2|TRBJ1-6|.|TRBD1
CASRGQGENSPLHF
TGTGCCAGCAGAGGACAGGGGGAGAATTCACCCCTCCACTTT
>TRBV18|TRBJ1-1|.|.
CASSRGGVTGTEAFF
TGTGCCAGCTCACGAGGAGGGGTGACTGGGACTGAAGCTTTCTTT
>TRBV19|TRBJ1-5|.|.
CASSIQVRKYGNQPQHF
TGTGCCAGTAGTATCCAGGTGCGCAAATATGGCAATCAGCCCCAGCATTTT
>TRBV7-8|TRBJ2-7|many|.
CASSDLRDSYEQYF
TGTGCCAGCAGCGACCTCCGGGACTCCTACGAGCAGTACTTC
>TRBV15|TRBJ1-6|.|.
CATSRDSTGSPLHF
TGTGCCACCAGCAGAGATTCTACCGGTTCACCCCTCCACTTT
>TRBV24-1|TRBJ2-7|few|TRBD1
CATSEGTGISEQYF
TGTGCCACCAGTGAGGGGACAGGGATCAGCGAGCAGTACTTC
>TRBV11-3|TRBJ2-1|.|TRBD2
CASSEKALAGGYNEQFF
TGTGCCAGCAGCGAAAAGGCCCTAGCGGGGGGGTACAATGAGCAGTTCTTC
>TRBV6-5|TRBJ1-1|.|.
CASSYSGATNTEAFF
TGTGCCAGCAGTTACTCTGGGGCCACGAACACTGAAGCTTTCTTT
>TRBV4-1|TRBJ2-1|.|TRBD2
CASSPYLAGDYNEQFF
TGCGCCAGCAGCCCCTATCTAGCGGGGGACTACAATGAGCAGTTCTTC
>TRBV3-1/TRBV3-2|TRBJ2-7|few|TRBD1
CASSEGTGRPYEQYF
TGTGCCAGCAGCGAAGGGACAGGGCGACCCTACGAGCAGTACTTC
>TRBV19|TRBJ2-7|.|.
CASSPIVVSANEQYF
TGTGCCAGTAGTCCCATAGTAGTCAGCGCCAACGAGCAGTACTTC
>TRBV5-1|TRBJ1-6|.|.
CASSLGGTGQLSPLHF
TGCGCCAGCAGCTTGGGGGGAACAGGTCAGCTCTCACCCCTCCACTTT
>TRBV18|TRBJ1-2|once|TRBD1
CASSPGQAEGYTF
TGTGCCAGCTCACCCGGACAGGCGGAAGGCTACACCTTC
>TRBV18|TRBJ1-1|.|TRBD1
CASSLRRGTGNTEAFF
TGTGCCAGCTCACTCCGACGGGGGACAGGGAACACTGAAGCTTTCTTT
>TRBV28|TRBJ1-2|once|.
CASRPPGGATGGYTF
TGTGCCAGCCGACCCCCCGGTGGAGCGACGGGTGGCTACACCTTC
>TRBV14|TRBJ2-1|once|TRBD2
CASSPDGTSTHEQFF
TGTGCCAGCAGCCCTGACGGGACTAGCACCCATGAGCAGTTCTTC
>TRBV4-1|TRBJ2-5|.|.
CASSQVPPARETQYF
TGCGCCAGCAGCCAAGTCCCCCCCGCGCGGGAGACCCAGTACTTC
>TRBV7-9|TRBJ1-6|.|.
CASSLGGAYNSPLHF
TGTGCCAGCAGCTTAGGGGGAGCCTATAATTCACCCCTCCACTTT
>TRBV7-8|TRBJ2-1|.|TRBD2
CASSSRLAGVSYNEQFF
TGTGCCAGCAGCTCCAGACTAGCGGGAGTTTCCTACAATGAGCAGTTCTTC
>TRBV2|TRBJ2-1|.|TRBD2
CASSSRLAGGPGNEQFF
TGTGCCAGCAGCTCTAGACTAGCGGGAGGGCCGGGGAATGAGCAGTTCTTC
>TRBV11-3|TRBJ2-5|.|.
CASSLDSGAETQYF
TGTGCCAGCAGCTTGGACAGCGGGGCTGAGACCCAGTACTTC
>TRBV20-1|TRBJ1-1|.|.
CSAPLPTEAFF
TGCAGTGCTCCCCTTCCGACTGAAGCTTTCTTT
>TRBV5-1|TRBJ2-1|once|TRBD1
CASSLGTGGGEQFF
TGCGCCAGCAGCTTGGGGACAGGGGGCGGTGAGCAGTTCTTC
>TRBV4-1|TRBJ2-5|once|TRBD2
CASSYPSGGGETQYF
TGCGCCAGCAGCTATCCTAGCGGGGGGGGTGAGACCCAGTACTTC
>TRBV27|TRBJ1-4|.|.
CASSLGGGGKLFF
TGTGCCAGCAGTTTAGGGGGGGGTGGGAAACTGTTTTTT
>TRBV11-3|TRBJ1-1|.|.
CASSLVPGLNTEAFF
TGTGCCAGCAGCTTAGTGCCAGGGTTGAACACTGAAGCTTTCTTT
>TRBV27|TRBJ2-6|once|.
CASSSPLRSGANVLTF
TGTGCCAGCAGTTCCCCACTACGCTCTGGGGCCAACGTCCTGACTTTC
>TRBV5-4|TRBJ2-3|.|.
CASGAWMKTQAHTQYF
TGTGCCAGCGGAGCTTGGATGAAGACACAGGCTCATACGCAGTATTTT
>TRBV30|TRBJ2-6|.|.
CAWSSAGPGGANVLTF
TGTGCCTGGAGTTCTGCAGGGCCTGGGGGGGCCAACGTCCTGACTTTC
>TRBV21-1|TRBJ2-1|.|.
CASGRTSGNSYNEQFF
TGTGCCAGCGGCAGGACTAGCGGGAACTCCTACAATGAGCAGTTCTTC
>TRBV14|TRBJ2-3|.|TRBD2
CASSPGSVQTKRGDLRLDTQYF
TGTGCCAGCAGCCCAGGATCGGTACAGACAAAGCGGGGAGACCTCCGATTAGATACGCAGTATTTT
>TRBV11-3|TRBJ2-2|.|TRBD1
CASSYGTGDPGELFF
TGTGCCAGCAGCTACGGGACAGGTGATCCCGGGGAGCTGTTTTTT